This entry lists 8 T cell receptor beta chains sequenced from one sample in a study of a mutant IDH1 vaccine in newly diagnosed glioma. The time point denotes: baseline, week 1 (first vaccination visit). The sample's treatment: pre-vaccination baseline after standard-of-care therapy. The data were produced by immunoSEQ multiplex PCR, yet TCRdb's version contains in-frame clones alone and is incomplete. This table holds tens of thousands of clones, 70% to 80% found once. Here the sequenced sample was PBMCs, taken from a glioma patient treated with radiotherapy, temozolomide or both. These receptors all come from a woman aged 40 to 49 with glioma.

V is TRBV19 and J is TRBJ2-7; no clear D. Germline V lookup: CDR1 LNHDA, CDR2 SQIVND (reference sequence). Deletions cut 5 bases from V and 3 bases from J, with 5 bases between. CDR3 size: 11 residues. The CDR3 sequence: CASSDLYEQYF. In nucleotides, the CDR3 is TGTGCCAGTAGTGACCTCTACGAGCAGTACTTC.

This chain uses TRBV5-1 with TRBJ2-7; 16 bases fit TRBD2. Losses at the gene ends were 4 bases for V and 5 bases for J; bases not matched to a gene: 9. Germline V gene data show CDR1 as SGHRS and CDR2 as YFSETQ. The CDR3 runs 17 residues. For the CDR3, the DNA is TGCGCCAGCAGCCCTGGGACTAGCGGGGGGGCCCCGGACGAGCAGTACTTC. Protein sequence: CASSPGTSGGAPDEQYF.

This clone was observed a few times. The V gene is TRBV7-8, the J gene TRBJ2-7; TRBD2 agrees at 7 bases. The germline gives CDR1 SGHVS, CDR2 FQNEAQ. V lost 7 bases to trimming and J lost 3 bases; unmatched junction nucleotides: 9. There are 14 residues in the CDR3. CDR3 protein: CASNPGTTFYEQYF. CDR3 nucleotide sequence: TGTGCCAGCAACCCCGGGACTACCTTCTACGAGCAGTACTTC.

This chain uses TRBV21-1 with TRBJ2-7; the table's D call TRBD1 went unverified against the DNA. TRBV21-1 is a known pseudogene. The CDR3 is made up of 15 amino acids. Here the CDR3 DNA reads TGTGCCAGCAGCAAAGAACAGGGGGACACCTACGAGCAGTACTTC. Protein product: CASSKEQGDTYEQYF.

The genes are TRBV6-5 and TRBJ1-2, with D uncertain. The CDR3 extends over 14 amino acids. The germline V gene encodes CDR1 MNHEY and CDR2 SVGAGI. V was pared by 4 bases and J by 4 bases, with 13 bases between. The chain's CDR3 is CASSSPARGYGYTF. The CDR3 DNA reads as TGTGCCAGCAGTTCCCCGGCCCGAGGCTATGGCTACACCTTC.

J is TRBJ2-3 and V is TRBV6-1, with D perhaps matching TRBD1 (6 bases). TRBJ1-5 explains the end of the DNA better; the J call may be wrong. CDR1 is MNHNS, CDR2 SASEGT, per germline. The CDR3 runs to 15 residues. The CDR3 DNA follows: TGTGCCAGCAGTGTTGGGGGGCCAGCGGTGGATACGCAGCATTTT. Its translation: CASSVGGPAVDTQHF.

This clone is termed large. Written as DNA, the CDR3 is TGTGCCAGCAGTGAAGTTGGCGGAAACTATGGCTACACCTTC. This encodes CASSEVGGNYGYTF. J is TRBJ1-2 and V is TRBV6-1; the D is unclear. CDR1 is MNHNS and CDR2 is SASEGT in the germline V gene. The CDR3 loop spans 14 amino acids. V was shortened by 1 base and J by 2 bases, with 8 bases between the two germline ends.

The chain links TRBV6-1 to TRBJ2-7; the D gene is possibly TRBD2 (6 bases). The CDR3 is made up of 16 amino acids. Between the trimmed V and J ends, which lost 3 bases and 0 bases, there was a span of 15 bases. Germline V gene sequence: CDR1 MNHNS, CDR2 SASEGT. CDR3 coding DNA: TGTGCCAGCAGTGACCCCTCTCGGGGGACCTCCTACGAGCAGTACTTC. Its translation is CASSDPSRGTSYEQYF.